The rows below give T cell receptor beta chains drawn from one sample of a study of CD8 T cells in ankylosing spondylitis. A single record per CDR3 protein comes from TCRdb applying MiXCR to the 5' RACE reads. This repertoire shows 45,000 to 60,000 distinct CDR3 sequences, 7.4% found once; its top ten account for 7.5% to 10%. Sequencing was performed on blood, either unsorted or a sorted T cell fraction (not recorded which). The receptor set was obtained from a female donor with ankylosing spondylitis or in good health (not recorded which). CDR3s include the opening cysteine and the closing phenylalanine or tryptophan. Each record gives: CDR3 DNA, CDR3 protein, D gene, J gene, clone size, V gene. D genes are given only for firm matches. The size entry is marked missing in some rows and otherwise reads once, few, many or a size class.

cdr3_nt: TGTGCCAGCAGCGCTGGGGAGGGTCCAGATACGCAGTATTTT; cdr3_aa: CASSAGEGPDTQYF; d_call: TRBD2; j_call: TRBJ2-3; clone_size: many; v_call: TRBV9
cdr3_nt: TGCGCCAGCAGCTTACCTAGACAGGGTTCCTACGAGCAGTACTTC; cdr3_aa: CASSLPRQGSYEQYF; d_call: TRBD1; j_call: TRBJ2-7; clone_size: many; v_call: TRBV5-1
cdr3_nt: TGTGCCAGCAGCTTGGCCAGGTGGGGCGCTGAAGCTTTCTTT; cdr3_aa: CASSLARWGAEAFF; d_call: -; j_call: TRBJ1-1; clone_size: many; v_call: TRBV5-5
cdr3_nt: TGCAGTGCTAGTAATGGGCCCGTAGGCTCACCCCTCCACTTT; cdr3_aa: CSASNGPVGSPLHF; d_call: -; j_call: TRBJ1-6; clone_size: many; v_call: TRBV20-1
cdr3_nt: TGCAGTGCTTACGCCGGGACACGCACAGATACGCAGTATTTT; cdr3_aa: CSAYAGTRTDTQYF; d_call: -; j_call: TRBJ2-3; clone_size: many; v_call: TRBV20-1
cdr3_nt: TGCGCCAGCAGCCTGAGTATGAGAGCTAACACTGAAGCTTTCTTT; cdr3_aa: CASSLSMRANTEAFF; d_call: -; j_call: TRBJ1-1; clone_size: many; v_call: TRBV5-1
cdr3_nt: TGTGCCACCTCCCAAGGCGGGGGGGCCGGAGGGAACACTGAAGCTTTCTTT; cdr3_aa: CATSQGGGAGGNTEAFF; d_call: -; j_call: TRBJ1-1; clone_size: few; v_call: TRBV3-1
cdr3_nt: TGCAGTGCGCGGTACCTAAGCACAGATACGCAGTATTTT; cdr3_aa: CSARYLSTDTQYF; d_call: -; j_call: TRBJ2-3; clone_size: many; v_call: TRBV20-1
cdr3_nt: TGCAGTGCTAGTAGGGGTGTGGCAGGGTCCTACAATGAGCAGTTCTTC; cdr3_aa: CSASRGVAGSYNEQFF; d_call: -; j_call: TRBJ2-1; clone_size: many; v_call: TRBV20-1
cdr3_nt: TGTGCCACCGTTTTAGGTACCTACAATGAGCAGTTCTTC; cdr3_aa: CATVLGTYNEQFF; d_call: -; j_call: TRBJ2-1; clone_size: few; v_call: TRBV12-3/TRBV12-4
cdr3_nt: TGTGCCAGCAGTTACACCATCAGGGGGGATACTGAAGCTTTCTTT; cdr3_aa: CASSYTIRGDTEAFF; d_call: TRBD1; j_call: TRBJ1-1; clone_size: many; v_call: TRBV6-5
cdr3_nt: TGTGCCACCAGTGTATGGCAGGGGATCGATGAGCAGTTCTTC; cdr3_aa: CATSVWQGIDEQFF; d_call: -; j_call: TRBJ2-1; clone_size: many; v_call: TRBV24-1
cdr3_nt: TGTGCCAGCAGTTCTCCGGGACAGGGGGCTGGAAACACCATATATTTT; cdr3_aa: CASSSPGQGAGNTIYF; d_call: TRBD1; j_call: TRBJ1-3; clone_size: many; v_call: TRBV7-2
cdr3_nt: TGTGCCAGCGTCGCCGCTAGCGGGGGGTCTAAAAGGAACAATGAGCAGTTCTTC; cdr3_aa: CASVAASGGSKRNNEQFF; d_call: TRBD2; j_call: TRBJ2-1; clone_size: few; v_call: TRBV11-1
cdr3_nt: TGTGCCAGCAGTCCCCGGTTCAATTATGGCTACACCTTC; cdr3_aa: CASSPRFNYGYTF; d_call: -; j_call: TRBJ1-2; clone_size: many; v_call: TRBV28
cdr3_nt: TGTGCCAGCAGCTCCAAAGGGGGGGGCAGATCGAACTATGGCTACACCTTC; cdr3_aa: CASSSKGGGRSNYGYTF; d_call: -; j_call: TRBJ1-2; clone_size: many; v_call: TRBV7-3
cdr3_nt: TGCAGTGCTAGCGAAGCGGGGATTTCCTACAATGAGCAGTTCTTC; cdr3_aa: CSASEAGISYNEQFF; d_call: TRBD2; j_call: TRBJ2-1; clone_size: many; v_call: TRBV20-1
cdr3_nt: TGTGCCACCAGCAGAGGTTACACAGAGGGCACGTACTTC; cdr3_aa: CATSRGYTEGTYF; d_call: -; j_call: TRBJ2-7; clone_size: many; v_call: TRBV15
cdr3_nt: TGCAGTGCTAGATCCCCGGGGGATGGCTACACCTTC; cdr3_aa: CSARSPGDGYTF; d_call: -; j_call: TRBJ1-2; clone_size: many; v_call: TRBV20-1
cdr3_nt: TGCGCCAGCAGCTTGGCCGGGGGAGGCAATCAGCCCCAGCATTTT; cdr3_aa: CASSLAGGGNQPQHF; d_call: -; j_call: TRBJ1-5; clone_size: many; v_call: TRBV5-1
cdr3_nt: TGTGCCAGCAGCCAAGCCTCAAAAGATCAGCCCCAGCATTTT; cdr3_aa: CASSQASKDQPQHF; d_call: -; j_call: TRBJ1-5; clone_size: many; v_call: TRBV3-1
cdr3_nt: TGTGCCAGCTCAGACACCGGGGAGCTGTTTTTT; cdr3_aa: CASSDTGELFF; d_call: -; j_call: TRBJ2-2; clone_size: many; v_call: TRBV18
cdr3_nt: TGTGCCAGCAGTTTGGCCGACGACACGGAAGCTTTCTTT; cdr3_aa: CASSLADDTEAFF; d_call: -; j_call: TRBJ1-1; clone_size: -; v_call: TRBV12-3/TRBV12-4
cdr3_nt: TGTGCCATCCGCTTGGGGACAGGGTCCTACGAGCAGTACTTC; cdr3_aa: CAIRLGTGSYEQYF; d_call: TRBD1; j_call: TRBJ2-7; clone_size: many; v_call: TRBV6-2/TRBV6-3
cdr3_nt: TGTGCCAGCAGCCTCCGGACAGTTAAAGCAACTAATGAAAAACTGTTTTTT; cdr3_aa: CASSLRTVKATNEKLFF; d_call: -; j_call: TRBJ1-4; clone_size: many; v_call: TRBV12-3/TRBV12-4
cdr3_nt: TGTGCCACCAGCAGAGATTTGAGCCAGGGACAGGGGAGTACCGGGGAGCTGTTTTTT; cdr3_aa: CATSRDLSQGQGSTGELFF; d_call: TRBD1; j_call: TRBJ2-2; clone_size: many; v_call: TRBV15
cdr3_nt: TGTGCCAGCAGTTTTAGCGGGGGGCCCACCGGGGAGCTGTTTTTT; cdr3_aa: CASSFSGGPTGELFF; d_call: TRBD2; j_call: TRBJ2-2; clone_size: many; v_call: TRBV12-3/TRBV12-4
cdr3_nt: TGCAGTGCGGAAGGGGGGGGGCGCAGCACAGATACGCAGTATTTT; cdr3_aa: CSAEGGGRSTDTQYF; d_call: -; j_call: TRBJ2-3; clone_size: many; v_call: TRBV20-1
cdr3_nt: TGCAGCGTTGAAGGGTTCGGGGGCGGGGAGCTGTTTTTT; cdr3_aa: CSVEGFGGGELFF; d_call: -; j_call: TRBJ2-2; clone_size: many; v_call: TRBV29-1
cdr3_nt: TGTGCCAGCAGCCCCCAAGGTCTCCCTACCTACGAGCAGTACTTC; cdr3_aa: CASSPQGLPTYEQYF; d_call: -; j_call: TRBJ2-7; clone_size: many; v_call: TRBV12-3/TRBV12-4
cdr3_nt: TGTGCCAGTAAACAGACAAACTATGGCTACACCTTC; cdr3_aa: CASKQTNYGYTF; d_call: -; j_call: TRBJ1-2; clone_size: many; v_call: TRBV19
cdr3_nt: TGCGCCAGCAGCACAAGGGTTGTGAACACTGAAGCTTTCTTT; cdr3_aa: CASSTRVVNTEAFF; d_call: -; j_call: TRBJ1-1; clone_size: many; v_call: TRBV5-1
cdr3_nt: TGCGCCAACAGCTTAACCAGGAGCGGGAACACTGAAGCTTTCTTT; cdr3_aa: CANSLTRSGNTEAFF; d_call: -; j_call: TRBJ1-1; clone_size: -; v_call: TRBV5-1
cdr3_nt: TGTGCCAGCAGTTTCGGAAGACAAGTTAATTCACCCCTCCACTTT; cdr3_aa: CASSFGRQVNSPLHF; d_call: -; j_call: TRBJ1-6; clone_size: many; v_call: TRBV27
cdr3_nt: TGCGCCAGCAGCTTGGTACAGGTTTCCTACAATGAGCAGTTCTTC; cdr3_aa: CASSLVQVSYNEQFF; d_call: -; j_call: TRBJ2-1; clone_size: many; v_call: TRBV5-1
cdr3_nt: TGCAGTGCTAGAGAGGGGTCGGGAGAAAAACTGTTTTTT; cdr3_aa: CSAREGSGEKLFF; d_call: -; j_call: TRBJ1-4; clone_size: many; v_call: TRBV20-1
cdr3_nt: TGCAGTGCTAGGGGGGCCTACACCGGGGAGCTGTTTTTT; cdr3_aa: CSARGAYTGELFF; d_call: -; j_call: TRBJ2-2; clone_size: many; v_call: TRBV20-1
cdr3_nt: TGCAGTGCCAAACACGGGGCAGGGGGCTTAGCGGATACGCAGTATTTT; cdr3_aa: CSAKHGAGGLADTQYF; d_call: TRBD1; j_call: TRBJ2-3; clone_size: many; v_call: TRBV20-1
cdr3_nt: TGTGCCAGCAGCGTAGAACAGGGGGGCACCGGGGAGCTGTTTTTT; cdr3_aa: CASSVEQGGTGELFF; d_call: TRBD1; j_call: TRBJ2-2; clone_size: many; v_call: TRBV9
cdr3_nt: TGCGCCAGCAGTCGAGATGTGGACACCGGGGAGCTGTTTTTT; cdr3_aa: CASSRDVDTGELFF; d_call: -; j_call: TRBJ2-2; clone_size: many; v_call: TRBV5-1
cdr3_nt: TGCGCCAGCAGCGCTAGCGGGGGTTCCTACAATGAGCAGTTCTTC; cdr3_aa: CASSASGGSYNEQFF; d_call: TRBD2; j_call: TRBJ2-1; clone_size: many; v_call: TRBV5-1
cdr3_nt: TGCGCCAGCAGTGGACTAGCGGGGCTACAAGAGACCCAGTACTTC; cdr3_aa: CASSGLAGLQETQYF; d_call: TRBD2; j_call: TRBJ2-5; clone_size: -; v_call: TRBV5-1
cdr3_nt: TGTGCCAGCGCGGGGGGTACGCAGTATTTT; cdr3_aa: CASAGGTQYF; d_call: TRBD2; j_call: TRBJ2-3; clone_size: many; v_call: TRBV5-5
cdr3_nt: TGTGCCAGCAGTTACCCGGGAGGAAATGAGCAGTTCTTC; cdr3_aa: CASSYPGGNEQFF; d_call: TRBD2; j_call: TRBJ2-1; clone_size: many; v_call: TRBV6-5
cdr3_nt: TGTGCCAGCAGCACACGCCGTGGCGGGGGCGATACGCAGTATTTT; cdr3_aa: CASSTRRGGGDTQYF; d_call: -; j_call: TRBJ2-3; clone_size: many; v_call: TRBV3-1
cdr3_nt: TGTGCCAGCATCGGAGGTAGCGGGGGGGTCGGTGAGCAGTTCTTC; cdr3_aa: CASIGGSGGVGEQFF; d_call: TRBD2; j_call: TRBJ2-1; clone_size: many; v_call: TRBV6-2/TRBV6-3